These 22 T cell receptor beta chains originate from one sample sequenced in a study of blood T cell repertoires in COVID-19. Data came from immunoSEQ multiplex PCR; TCRdb stores just in-frame clones and leaves some out. The repertoire includes about 90,000 clones, roughly nine tenths of them detected once, and around 2% sits in the top ten. Material for sequencing was peripheral blood. All receptors come from a human donor with active COVID-19. The donor label of this sample is uncertain.

The chain carries TRBV7-6 and TRBJ1-1, with no clear D. V lost 0 bases to trimming and J lost 2 bases, with 13 bases between them. The CDR3 totals 16 residues. Looked up from germline, CDR1 is SGHVS and CDR2 is FNYEAQ. The CDR3 here is CASSLALGGINTEAFF. The CDR3 DNA reads as TGTGCCAGCAGCTTAGCGCTTGGAGGGATAAACACTGAAGCTTTCTTT.

J is TRBJ1-2 and V is TRBV25-1, with TRBD1 identical over 7 bases. CDR3 length: 13 amino acids. J lost 6 bases, V lost 4 bases, and 5 bases had no gene match. Germline lookup yields CDR1 MGHDK and CDR2 SYGVNS. DNA for the CDR3: TGTGCCAGCAGTGGGAAGGGGGCCGATGGCTACACCTTC. Translated, it gives CASSGKGADGYTF.

V gene TRBV7-3 combines with J gene TRBJ2-2, with 7 nucleotides matching TRBD1. The V gene's germline CDR1 is SGHTA and CDR2 FQGTGA. This CDR3 is built from 16 residues. V lost 4 bases and J lost 4; bases outside the gene matches: 9. The CDR3 DNA sequence: TGTGCCAGCAGCTCCCTCGACAGGGCGACCACCGGGGAGCTGTTTTTT. Its protein is CASSSLDRATTGELFF.

The chain employs TRBV7-2 and TRBJ2-3, with 13 bases fitting TRBD2. Germline V gene lookup returns CDR1 SGHTA and CDR2 FQGNSA. Losses at the gene ends were 5 bases for V and 4 bases for J; bases not matched to a gene: 3. The CDR3 contains 15 residues. The CDR3 sequence is CASSRLAGGPDTQYF. The CDR3 nucleotides read TGTGCCAGCAGCAGACTAGCGGGGGGACCAGATACGCAGTATTTT.

The chain carries TRBV6-5 and TRBJ1-2, with D perhaps TRBD1 (5 bases). Deletions cut 8 bases from V and 0 bases from J, with 10 bases between. Germline assignment: CDR1 MNHEY and CDR2 SVGAGI. The CDR3 has 13 residues. The CDR3 DNA is TGTGCCAGCGCTACAGGCACTAACTATGGCTACACCTTC. Its protein product is CASATGTNYGYTF.

The chain recombines TRBV6-4 with TRBJ2-3; 11 nucleotides line up with TRBD2. CDR3 size: 15 residues. With V trimmed by 4 bases and J by 2 bases, 2 bases remained unmatched. Looked up from germline, CDR1 is MRHNA and CDR2 is SNTAGT. The CDR3 is CASSGLAGSTDTQYF. The CDR3 region has the DNA TGTGCCAGCAGTGGACTAGCGGGGTCCACAGATACGCAGTATTTT.

The chain recombines TRBV4-3 with TRBJ1-1; perhaps TRBD1 as D (6 bases). CDR3 length equals 15 residues. Germline CDR1 and CDR2: LGHNA and YSLEER. V lost 0 bases, J lost 4 bases, and 12 bases lay in between. The CDR3 loop reads CASSQDPRGPTEAFF. DNA of the CDR3: TGCGCCAGCAGCCAAGATCCCAGGGGACCCACTGAAGCTTTCTTT.

The rearrangement joins TRBV7-9 to TRBJ2-2; the D gene is possibly TRBD2 (7 bases). Between the trimmed V and J ends, which lost 5 bases and 1 base, there was a span of 20 bases. From germline, CDR1 is SEHNR and CDR2 FQNEAQ (reference sequence). The CDR3 runs to 18 residues. CDR3 region: CASSHTGRGPENTGELFF. The DNA of the CDR3 is TGTGCCAGCAGCCACACGGGGCGGGGGCCCGAGAACACCGGGGAGCTGTTTTTT.

The V and J genes are TRBV7-2 and TRBJ1-2; D is unclear. Trimming cost V 3 bases and J 6 bases, with 17 bases left between them. This CDR3 spans 15 amino acids. Germline CDR1 SGHTA, CDR2 FQGNSA. The CDR3 DNA follows: TGTGCCAGCAGCTTGGGAGGCTCTGGACTAAATGGCTACACCTTC. It encodes CASSLGGSGLNGYTF.

This chain connects TRBV6-2 or TRBV6-3 to TRBJ1-1, with 8 bases lining up with TRBD1. Germline loops: CDR1 MNHEY, CDR2 SVGEGT. There are 16 residues in the CDR3. The V and J ends lost 0 bases and 6 bases, in that order; junction bases with no gene match: 9. The CDR3: CASSYSTGTGRPEAFF. The CDR3 DNA reads as TGTGCCAGCAGTTACTCTACGGGGACAGGAAGGCCTGAAGCTTTCTTT.

This chain connects TRBV6-5 to TRBJ1-2, with 9 bases fitting TRBD1. J lost 2 bases, V lost 10 bases, and 8 bases had no gene match. CDR1 MNHEY and CDR2 SVGAGI come from the germline V gene. This CDR3 comprises 14 residues. DNA for the CDR3: TGTGCCACCGCCCGGACAGGGGCAAACTATGGCTACACCTTC. Amino acids: CATARTGANYGYTF.

This clone was counted a few times. This sequence joins TRBV12-3 or TRBV12-4 and TRBJ1-5; the match to TRBD1 covers 8 bases. The trim removed 5 bases at V and 5 bases at J, leaving 2 bases unmatched. The CDR3 covers 13 residues. CDR3 region: CASSRQGYQPQHF. In DNA form, the CDR3 reads TGTGCCAGCAGTCGACAGGGGTATCAGCCCCAGCATTTT.

V and J are TRBV28 and TRBJ1-6; D remains ambiguous. Germline CDR1 MDHEN, CDR2 SYDVKM. The CDR3 is 13 amino acids. The V end lost 8 bases, the J end lost 10 bases, and 15 bases lay between the germline ends. The chain's CDR3 is CASDNPSGSPLHF. In DNA, the CDR3 is TGTGCCAGCGACAACCCGTCGGGATCACCCCTCCACTTT.

V usage is TRBV7-3 and J usage is TRBJ1-1; TRBD1 might be the D (6 bases). The germline CDR1 and CDR2 sequences are SGHTA and FQGTGA. Trimming left V 4 bases short and J 1 base short, with 16 bases between. This CDR3 contains 16 residues. Here the CDR3 reads CASSSQGQGGNTEAFF. CDR3 nucleotides: TGTGCCAGCAGCTCCCAAGGCCAAGGGGGGAACACTGAAGCTTTCTTT.

The rearrangement uses TRBV9 and TRBJ2-7, with 10 bases fitting TRBD1. The CDR3 has 16 residues. Unmatched junction bases numbered 11, after V lost 4 bases and J lost 4 bases. Germline V gene data show CDR1 as SGDLS and CDR2 as YYNGEE. The CDR3 reads CASSPTADRGWYEQYF. Written as DNA, the CDR3 is TGTGCCAGCAGCCCCACTGCGGACAGGGGGTGGTACGAGCAGTACTTC.

The chain has TRBV11-2 and TRBJ2-3; TRBD2 agrees at 13 bases. Germline V gene lookup returns CDR1 SGHAT and CDR2 FQNNGV. V gave up 1 base and J gave up 4 bases; unmatched junction bases: 11. The CDR3 is 19 residues long. As DNA, the CDR3 is TGTGCCAGCAGCTTAGGAGGACTAGCGGGGGTTGTGCGCGCAGATACGCAGTATTTT. Its translation is CASSLGGLAGVVRADTQYF.

The gene calls are TRBV6-6 and TRBJ1-5; tentative D call: TRBD1 (6 bases). V lost 5 bases and J 5 bases, leaving 22 bases between the germline ends. Germline CDR1 and CDR2: MNHNY and SVGAGI (reference sequence). The CDR3 consists of 17 residues. The CDR3 is CASSPIGGPVEHQPQHF. The DNA of the CDR3 is TGTGCCAGCAGTCCTATCGGGGGGCCGGTTGAGCATCAGCCCCAGCATTTT.

The V gene is TRBV5-4, the J gene TRBJ2-5; possibly TRBD1 for D (5 bases). The V end lost 4 bases, the J end lost 1 base, and 11 bases lay between the germline ends. Per the germline V gene, CDR1 is SGHNT and CDR2 is YYREEE (reference sequence). The CDR3 totals 14 residues. CDR3 bases: TGTGCCAGCAGCGCGGCAGGGCTCCAAGAGACCCAGTACTTC. Its translation: CASSAAGLQETQYF. The complete variable domain, with remaining parts taken from reference TRBV5-4 and TRBJ2-5, reads ETGVTQSPTHLIKTRGQQVTLRCSSQSGHNTVSWYQQALGQGPQFIFQYYREEENGRGNFPPRFSGLQFPNYSSELNVNALELDDSALYLCASSAAGLQETQYFGPGTRLLVL.

The V gene is TRBV6-5, the J gene TRBJ1-5, with D possibly TRBD1 on 5 matching bases. The length of the CDR3 is 15 residues. Between the trimmed V and J ends, which lost 5 bases and 6 bases, there was a span of 17 bases. Germline V lookup: CDR1 MNHEY, CDR2 SVGAGI. The CDR3 DNA is TGTGCCAGCAGTACTATAGACAGCCGTGGTCAGCCCCAGCATTTT. Translated, it gives CASSTIDSRGQPQHF.

J is TRBJ2-7 and V is TRBV11-3, with D uncertain. Germline CDR1 and CDR2: SGHNT and YENEEA. V lost 1 base and J lost 0, with 7 bases in between. CDR3 length equals 14 residues. The CDR3 DNA is TGTGCCAGCAGCTTAGGCAGGAACTCCTACGAGCAGTACTTC. Its translation is CASSLGRNSYEQYF. The full variable domain, in which reference TRBV11-3 and TRBJ2-7 provide the parts outside the CDR3, is EAGVVQSPRYKIIEKKQPVAFWCNPISGHNTLYWYLQNLGQGPELLIRYENEEAVDDSQLPKDRFSAERLKGVDSTLKIQPAELGDSAVYLCASSLGRNSYEQYFGPGTRLTVT.

This clone turned up a few times. The chain uses TRBV4-3 and TRBJ1-2, with D tentatively TRBD1 (6 bases). This CDR3 is built from 15 residues. V shed 0 bases and J shed 7 bases, with 15 bases lying between them. Germline CDR1 is LGHNA and CDR2 is YSLEER. The CDR3 region is CASSQDIRTAIGYTF. The DNA for the CDR3 is TGCGCCAGCAGCCAAGATATCCGGACAGCCATTGGCTACACCTTC.

This clone was observed a single time. J is TRBJ2-7 and V is TRBV6-2 or TRBV6-3, with 9 nucleotides matching TRBD2. V lost 5 bases, J lost 4 bases, and 3 bases stayed unmatched. Germline-derived CDR1 and CDR2 are MNHEY and SVGEGT. The CDR3 length is 13 residues. CDR3 residues: CASSLAGQYEQYF. CDR3 coding DNA: TGTGCCAGCAGTCTAGCGGGGCAATACGAGCAGTACTTC.